The 5 T cell receptor beta chains reported below all come from one sample, sequenced in a study of blood T cell repertoires in COVID-19. Clones were read by immunoSEQ multiplex PCR, and TCRdb kept only the in-frame ones, dropping some. The profile shows some 250,000 clones, approximately 86% of them singletons. The sequencing sample was made of peripheral blood. Receptors originate from a woman in her sixties with COVID-19, enrolled during active disease.

The gene calls are TRBV4-2 and TRBJ1-6, with unresolved D. This CDR3 has 16 residues. Germline lookup yields CDR1 LGHNA and CDR2 YNFKEQ. V lost 4 bases and J lost 6, with 16 bases in between. The CDR3 coding sequence is TGTGCCAGCAGCCCACGCCTGACACACCTTAATTCACCCCTCCACTTT. It translates to CASSPRLTHLNSPLHF.

The J gene is TRBJ1-2, the V gene TRBV28; 7 positions match TRBD1. CDR1 and CDR2 (germline): MDHEN, SYDVKM. V dropped 7 bases and J dropped 5; count of bases not matched to a gene: 7. The CDR3 is 13 amino acids. Here the CDR3 reads CASTIRGNYGYTF. The CDR3, as DNA: TGTGCCAGCACTATCAGGGGGAATTATGGCTACACCTTC.

The chain combines TRBV5-1 with TRBJ2-5; D may be TRBD2 (6 bases). Germline V gene sequence: CDR1 SGHRS, CDR2 YFSETQ. The CDR3 contains 13 residues. The V and J ends lost 3 bases and 2 bases respectively, with 8 bases between them. The CDR3 coding sequence is TGCGCCAGCAGCTGGGGGGTTCAAGAGACCCAGTACTTC. Its translation: CASSWGVQETQYF.

The J gene is TRBJ2-2, the V gene TRBV11-3; D may be TRBD1 (5 bases). Trimming took 5 bases from V and 1 from J, leaving 14 bases between them. Germline V CDR1 and CDR2: SGHNT, YENEEA. The CDR3 spans 16 residues. The CDR3 DNA reads as TGTGCCAGCAGCAATGGGCAGGGCCTGAACACCGGGGAGCTGTTTTTT. Translation gives CASSNGQGLNTGELFF.

The J gene is TRBJ1-1, the V gene TRBV9; TRBD1 is a possible D gene (6 bases). The V gene lost 3 bases and the J gene lost 1 base, with 13 bases spanning the gap. From germline, CDR1 is SGDLS and CDR2 YYNGEE. The CDR3 length is 15 residues. CDR3 sequence reads: CASSARQVANTEAFF. The CDR3 DNA is TGTGCCAGCAGCGCCAGACAGGTGGCGAACACTGAAGCTTTCTTT.